What follows are 28 T cell receptor beta chains derived from one specimen sequenced in a study of T cells after yellow fever vaccination. TCRdb itself ran the 5' RACE reads through MiXCR, one entry per CDR3 protein. Here the sample spans 120,000 or so distinct CDR3 sequences, roughly 15% being singletons. Material: CD8+ T cells sorted from PBMCs, obtained 5 days after the yellow fever booster vaccination. All receptors come from a man aged 18 to 30 who received the YFV17D yellow fever vaccine.

The chain joins TRBV7-9 to TRBJ2-2; tentative D call: TRBD1 (6 bases). The CDR3 covers 15 residues. Germline CDR1 reads SEHNR; CDR2 reads FQNEAQ (reference sequence). Trimming took 7 bases from V and 7 from J, leaving 19 bases between them. The CDR3 nucleotides read TGTGCCAGCAAATCGGTTACAGGGATGGACGGGGAGCTGTTTTTT. Its translation: CASKSVTGMDGELFF.

This clonotype was seen a few times. This chain connects TRBV12-3 or TRBV12-4 to TRBJ1-5, with D unclear. The CDR3 is 14 amino acids. V shed 3 bases and J shed 5 bases, with 11 bases lying between them. As DNA, the CDR3 is TGTGCCAGCAGTTTTAAGGTGGGCGATCAGCCCCAGCATTTT. It translates to CASSFKVGDQPQHF.

The chain is built from TRBV7-9 and TRBJ2-1; the D gene is possibly TRBD2 (5 bases). V lost 0 bases and J 0 bases, leaving 15 bases between the germline ends. Germline assignment: CDR1 SEHNR and CDR2 FQNEAQ (reference sequence). This CDR3 comprises 18 residues. CDR3 region: CASSLAGLALVSYNEQFF. The CDR3 DNA reads as TGTGCCAGCAGCTTAGCCGGTCTAGCTTTAGTCTCCTACAATGAGCAGTTCTTC.

The rearrangement uses TRBV4-1 and TRBJ2-7; maybe TRBD2 (7 bases). The germline V gene encodes CDR1 MGHRA and CDR2 YSYEKL. Trimming removed 1 base at V and 4 bases at J, with 14 bases between. The CDR3 is 15 amino acids. In DNA form, the CDR3 reads TGCGCCAGCAGCCAAGTGGCGGGGGCGGGGTACGAGCAGTACTTC. The encoded protein is CASSQVAGAGYEQYF.

This clonotype has a handful of counts. The rearrangement joins TRBV4-1 to TRBJ2-2; TRBD2 matches 11 bases. This CDR3 comprises 17 residues. Germline loops: CDR1 MGHRA, CDR2 YSYEKL. V was clipped by 3 bases and J by 6 bases; unmatched bases: 9. As DNA, the CDR3 is TGCGCCAGCAGCCATCGTCTAGCGGGGGGCCCCCCCGGGGAGCTGTTTTTT. Translated: CASSHRLAGGPPGELFF.

This clonotype was counted between two and nine times. The chain combines TRBV14 with TRBJ2-7; D ambiguous. CDR1 and CDR2 from the germline V gene are SGHDN and FVKESK. This CDR3 region has 13 residues. Trimming removed 6 bases from V and 6 bases from J, with 15 bases in between. This CDR3 is CASSQVRWGEQYF. The CDR3 DNA reads as TGTGCCAGCAGTCAGGTCCGTTGGGGCGAGCAGTACTTC.

This sequence joins TRBV7-6 and TRBJ2-1, with no clear D. Germline CDR1 is SGHVS and CDR2 is FNYEAQ. V lost 1 base, J lost 5 bases, and 9 bases lay in between. The CDR3 runs to 14 residues. In DNA, the CDR3 is TGTGCCAGCAGCTTAGGCGCATTCAACAATGAGCAGTTCTTC. Translated: CASSLGAFNNEQFF. Filled out from reference TRBV7-6 and TRBJ2-1, the complete variable domain reads GAGVSQSPRYKVTKRGQDVALRCDPISGHVSLYWYRQALGQGPEFLTYFNYEAQQDKSGLPNDRFSAERPEGSISTLTIQRTEQRDSAMYRCASSLGAFNNEQFFGPGTRLTVL.

The chain links TRBV11-2 to TRBJ2-7; the D gene is possibly TRBD2 (6 bases). The V gene's germline CDR1 is SGHAT and CDR2 FQNNGV. The V and J ends lost 3 bases and 4 bases respectively, with 7 bases between them. This CDR3 has 12 residues. The CDR3 DNA is TGTGCCAGCAGCTTCGGGGGTTACGAGCAGTACGTC. Amino acids: CASSFGGYEQYV.

The chain has TRBV20-1 and TRBJ1-5, with D perhaps TRBD1 (6 bases). Germline V gene data show CDR1 as DFQATT and CDR2 as SNEGSKA (reference sequence). This CDR3 contains 14 residues. The V and J ends lost 4 bases and 5 bases respectively, with 15 bases between them. Here the CDR3 reads CSAIQGIVDQPQHF. The CDR3 bases are TGCAGTGCTATACAGGGTATAGTTGATCAGCCCCAGCATTTT.

This chain connects TRBV6-1 to TRBJ2-6; 7 bases map to TRBD1. Germline CDR1 is MNHNS and CDR2 is SASEGT. The V gene end was trimmed by 4 bases and the J gene end by 0 bases; junction bases not matched to a gene: 9. CDR3 length: 18 amino acids. The CDR3 nucleotides read TGTGCCAGCAGTGTAGCTAGGACAGGTTACTCTGGGGCCAACGTCCTGACTTTC. Translating gives CASSVARTGYSGANVLTF.

This clonotype was recorded once. The V gene is TRBV7-6, the J gene TRBJ1-4, with D unclear. The V gene's germline CDR1 is SGHVS and CDR2 FNYEAQ. The CDR3 runs 14 residues. The V gene lost 1 base and the J gene lost 6 bases, with 9 bases spanning the gap. The CDR3: CASSLVIGDEKLFF. The DNA for the CDR3 is TGTGCCAGCAGCTTAGTGATCGGGGATGAAAAACTGTTTTTT.

This clonotype was seen a handful of times. The rearrangement links TRBV30 to TRBJ2-3; perhaps D is TRBD1 or TRBD2 (5 bases each). Germline CDR1 and CDR2: GTSNPN and SVGIG (reference sequence). CDR3 length equals 14 residues. The germline V and J ends were trimmed by 5 bases and 3 bases, with 15 bases remaining between them. The CDR3: CAWPNGAETDTQYF. CDR3 DNA: TGTGCCTGGCCAAACGGGGCGGAAACAGATACGCAGTATTTT.

This clonotype turned up a few times. CDR3 sequence reads: CSARAGPSTDTQYF. DNA for the CDR3: TGCAGTGCCAGGGCAGGGCCGAGCACAGATACGCAGTATTTT. The J gene is TRBJ2-3, the V gene TRBV20-1; maybe TRBD1 (5 bases). Germline V gene lookup returns CDR1 DFQATT and CDR2 SNEGSKA (reference sequence). There are 14 residues in the CDR3. Trimming left V 6 bases short and J 0 bases short, with 13 bases between.

This clonotype has ten or more counts. The J gene is TRBJ1-5, the V gene TRBV27; TRBD1 matches at 9 bases. Looked up from germline, CDR1 is MNHEY and CDR2 is SMNVEV (reference sequence). The CDR3 is 15 amino acids. V lost 0 bases, J lost 6 bases, and 3 bases stayed unmatched. The CDR3 sequence: CASSLSGTGIQPQHF. CDR3 DNA sequence: TGTGCCAGCAGTTTATCAGGGACAGGGATTCAGCCCCAGCATTTT.

The V gene is TRBV10-3, the J gene TRBJ1-5; D may be TRBD1 (5 bases). This CDR3 has 14 residues. Looked up from germline, CDR1 is ENHRY and CDR2 is SYGVKD. Trimming pared 2 bases from V and 3 bases from J, leaving 8 bases between. CDR3 in amino acids: CAISEGGTNQPQHF. CDR3 bases: TGTGCCATCAGTGAGGGGGGTACCAATCAGCCCCAGCATTTT.

The chain carries TRBV3-1 and TRBJ2-1; D is perhaps TRBD2 (7 bases). CDR3 length equals 15 residues. V gave up 4 bases and J gave up 5 bases, with 15 bases separating them. Germline values: CDR1 LGHDT, CDR2 YNNKEL (reference sequence). This CDR3 is CASSLGGALHNEQFF. DNA for the CDR3: TGTGCCAGCAGCCTGGGGGGGGCCCTACACAATGAGCAGTTCTTC.

This rearrangement joins TRBV7-9 to TRBJ2-1, with 8 bases fitting TRBD2. The trim removed 1 base at V and 4 bases at J, leaving 6 bases unmatched. CDR1 is SEHNR and CDR2 is FQNEAQ in the germline V gene (reference sequence). CDR3 length: 16 residues. CDR3 in DNA: TGTGCCAGCAGCTTAGTTACTGCGGGGGGATACAATGAGCAGTTCTTC. It encodes CASSLVTAGGYNEQFF. Drawing the rest from reference TRBV7-9 and TRBJ2-1, the complete variable domain is DTGVSQNPRHKITKRGQNVTFRCDPISEHNRLYWYRQTLGQGPEFLTYFQNEAQLEKSRLLSDRFSAERPKGSFSTLEIQRTEQGDSAMYLCASSLVTAGGYNEQFFGPGTRLTVL.

The chain has TRBV6-5 and TRBJ2-1, with TRBD2 as a possible D gene (5 bases). The CDR3 has 12 residues. Germline CDR1 reads MNHEY; CDR2 reads SVGAGI. The V and J ends lost 8 bases and 8 bases respectively, with 13 bases between them. Written as DNA, the CDR3 is TGTGCCAGCCGGGGTAAGGAGGATGAGCAGTTCTTC. This encodes CASRGKEDEQFF.

The gene calls are TRBV7-9 and TRBJ2-4; 8 bases agree with TRBD2. The CDR3 runs to 17 residues. CDR1 and CDR2 (germline): SEHNR, FQNEAQ (reference sequence). V lost 4 bases and J lost 0; bases outside the gene matches: 8. This CDR3 is CASSYWVAGLAKNIQYF. DNA of the CDR3: TGTGCCAGCAGCTACTGGGTAGCGGGACTAGCCAAAAACATTCAGTACTTC.

This chain uses TRBV2 with TRBJ2-7; 7 positions agree with TRBD1. There are 16 residues in the CDR3. Germline V gene lookup returns CDR1 SNHLY and CDR2 FYNNEI. The ends lost 4 bases at V and 5 bases at J; junction bases unmatched: 14. The CDR3: CASSVGWTGQTHEQYF. CDR3 DNA: TGTGCCAGCAGTGTTGGATGGACAGGTCAAACCCACGAGCAGTACTTC. Variable domain in full (rest from reference TRBV2 and TRBJ2-7): EPEVTQTPSHQVTQMGQEVILRCVPISNHLYFYWYRQILGQKVEFLVSFYNNEISEKSEIFDDQFSVERPDGSNFTLKIRSTKLEDSAMYFCASSVGWTGQTHEQYFGPGTRLTVT.

The rearrangement uses TRBV6-5 and TRBJ1-1; the D gene is possibly TRBD1 (6 bases). Germline V gene sequence: CDR1 MNHEY, CDR2 SVGAGI. The V gene lost 0 bases and the J gene lost 1 base, with 12 bases spanning the gap. This CDR3 is 16 amino acids long. In DNA, the CDR3 is TGTGCCAGCAGTTACTCGGGGATACAGGGGAACACTGAAGCTTTCTTT. This translates into CASSYSGIQGNTEAFF.

This clonotype appeared a few times. The rearrangement joins TRBV4-3 to TRBJ2-3, with TRBD2 identical over 10 bases. J was trimmed by 5 bases and V by 4 bases; bases with no gene match: 6. Per germline, CDR1 LGHNA and CDR2 YSLEER. CDR3 length: 15 residues. DNA for the CDR3: TGCGCCAGCAGCCGAGAGCGGGGGGGATTAGATACGCAGTATTTT. Translating it yields CASSRERGGLDTQYF.

V gene TRBV2 combines with J gene TRBJ2-7; TRBD1 matches 8 bases. Germline CDR1 reads SNHLY; CDR2 reads FYNNEI. V lost 6 bases to trimming and J lost 4 bases; unmatched junction nucleotides: 8. The CDR3 has 14 residues. This chain's CDR3 is CASRWTGWVYEQYF. CDR3 nucleotides: TGTGCCAGCAGGTGGACAGGGTGGGTTTACGAGCAGTACTTC.

This clonotype has only a few counts. The chain is built from TRBV18 and TRBJ2-5; 7 bases line up with TRBD1. The CDR3 is 17 residues long. The J segment lost 5 bases and the V segment lost 4 bases, leaving 16 bases of the junction unmatched. Germline-derived CDR1 and CDR2 are KGHSH and LQKENI. CDR3 coding DNA: TGTGCCAGCTCACAAGAAGTGCGGACAGGTTTTGGGGAGACCCAGTACTTC. This sequence encodes CASSQEVRTGFGETQYF.

This clonotype has just a few counts. This chain joins TRBV4-1 and TRBJ2-2; no definite D call. Germline-derived CDR1 and CDR2 are MGHRA and YSYEKL. With 0 bases removed from V and 0 bases from J, the gap between germline ends came to 2 bases. The CDR3 spans 14 residues. DNA of the CDR3: TGCGCCAGCAGCCAAGAATCGAACACCGGGGAGCTGTTTTTT. As protein: CASSQESNTGELFF.

This clonotype was observed a handful of times. The rearrangement links TRBV6-5 to TRBJ2-7; 10 bases are a match to TRBD2. J was trimmed by 1 base and V by 5 bases; bases with no gene match: 5. The CDR3 extends over 15 amino acids. The germline gives CDR1 MNHEY, CDR2 SVGAGI. The CDR3 nucleotides are TGTGCCAGCAGTCCTAGCGGGGGTGGTTCCTACGAGCAGTACGTC. It translates to CASSPSGGGSYEQYV.

V gene TRBV6-6 combines with J gene TRBJ2-5; 9 nucleotides agree with TRBD1. CDR1 MNHNY and CDR2 SVGAGI come from the germline V gene (reference sequence). This CDR3 comprises 15 residues. The V gene end was trimmed by 5 bases and the J gene end by 5 bases; junction bases not matched to a gene: 9. DNA of the CDR3: TGTGCCAGCAGTGATCTGGACAGGGGTTCGGAGACCCAGTACTTC. Amino acid sequence: CASSDLDRGSETQYF.

Only a few counts were recorded for this clonotype. The chain has TRBV7-9 and TRBJ2-3, with D maybe TRBD1 (5 bases). CDR3 length: 16 residues. The germline CDR1 and CDR2 sequences are SEHNR and FQNEAQ (reference sequence). The V end was cut by 1 base, the J end by 5 bases, with 16 bases between. The CDR3 protein is CASSLGVGRVLDTQYF. The CDR3 DNA follows: TGTGCCAGCAGCTTAGGGGTCGGCAGGGTGTTAGATACGCAGTATTTT.